One sample yielded the 8 T cell receptor beta chains listed below, sequenced in a study of blood T cells in healthy people across ages (dated by TCRdb to between 2015 and 2017). Library prep was done by 5' RACE. The sequencing machine was an Illumina HiSeq 2500. A second PCR of about 7 to 12 cycles was run with a J-beta primer mix and a sample-barcoded 5' primer. The public reads were reprocessed in TCRdb via fastp at Q25 and MiXCR, keeping in-frame beta chains. Merged by CDR3 protein, the rows form single entries marked with the most common genes and DNA. The sample table shows hundreds of thousands of distinct CDR3 sequences, and less than 35% are seen once. The top ten constitute about 18% of the sample. The sample taken for sequencing was blood. The receptors shown here come from a woman aged 80 or over in good health.

The chain joins TRBV4-3 to TRBJ2-7; maybe TRBD2 (5 bases). The V gene lost 0 bases and the J gene lost 1 base, with 13 bases spanning the gap. The CDR3 sequence is 16 residues long. The germline CDR1 and CDR2 sequences are LGHNA and YSLEER. CDR3 in amino acids: CASSQEVAGRSYEQYF. The CDR3 DNA follows: TGCGCCAGCAGCCAAGAGGTTGCGGGCAGATCCTACGAGCAGTACTTC.

On this clonotype itself: This may be a read error: a much more frequent sequence differs by one nucleotide. The V gene is TRBV6-5, the J gene TRBJ1-5; unclear D gene. The CDR3 runs to 13 residues. V gave up 4 bases and J gave up 6 bases, with 10 bases separating them. Germline CDR1 and CDR2: MNHEY and SVGAGI. CDR3 region: CASSFYGSQPQHF. CDR3 nucleotide sequence: TGTGCCAGCAGTTTTTACGGCAGTCAGCCCCAGCATTTT.

For this clonotype: Possible read error: a much larger clone is one base away. Lacking the conserved final phenylalanine or tryptophan, this CDR3 likely reflects a read error. This chain links TRBV5-6 with TRBJ2-5, with TRBD2 identical over 7 bases. This CDR3 spans 15 amino acids. Germline V CDR1 and CDR2: SGHDT, YYEEEE. Trimming removed 4 bases from V and 7 bases from J; junction bases left unmatched: 13. CDR3 loop: CASSRGGSLGGTQYC. The DNA for the CDR3 is TGTGCCAGCAGCCGCGGGGGTTCCCTCGGGGGGACCCAGTACTGC.

This sequence joins TRBV28 and TRBJ2-3; possible D gene TRBD1, 6 bases. The germline V and J ends were trimmed by 5 bases and 1 base, with 16 bases remaining between them. The germline V gene has CDR1 MDHEN and CDR2 SYDVKM. This CDR3 has 16 residues. CDR3 in DNA: TGTGCCAGCAGTCCACAGGGTCGTGGACGCACAGATACGCAGTATTTT. Its protein product is CASSPQGRGRTDTQYF.

This clonotype was detected once. The chain carries TRBV7-2 and TRBJ1-2, with 7 nucleotides matching TRBD1. Per germline, CDR1 SGHTA and CDR2 FQGNSA. The CDR3 loop spans 15 amino acids. V was pared by 1 base and J by 4 bases, with 6 bases of the junction left unmatched. CDR3 residues: CASSLDDRVSYGYTF. DNA for the CDR3: TGTGCCAGCAGCTTAGATGACAGGGTATCCTATGGCTACACCTTC.

V is TRBV7-9 and J is TRBJ1-1, with D tentatively TRBD1 (5 bases). CDR1 is SEHNR and CDR2 is FQNEAQ in the germline V gene (reference sequence). V was shortened by 5 bases and J by 6 bases, with 16 bases between the two germline ends. The CDR3 length is 14 residues. CDR3 loop: CASSHPWGGSEAFF. The CDR3 region has the DNA TGTGCCAGCAGCCACCCATGGGGGGGATCTGAAGCTTTCTTT.

The chain has TRBV4-2 and TRBJ2-3; D unresolved. The CDR3 length is 14 residues. Germline CDR1 and CDR2: LGHNA and YNFKEQ. Between the trimmed V and J ends, which lost 1 base and 2 bases, there was a span of 7 bases. The CDR3 sequence: CASSQASPTDTQYF. CDR3 nucleotides: TGTGCCAGCAGCCAAGCTTCCCCCACAGATACGCAGTATTTT.

There are a few counts of this clonotype. The gene calls are TRBV28 and TRBJ2-1; 16 positions agree with TRBD2. The CDR3 length is 18 residues. Germline CDR1 and CDR2: MDHEN and SYDVKM. V was pared by 5 bases and J by 6 bases, with 10 bases of the junction left unmatched. The CDR3 DNA reads as TGTGCCAGCAGTACCCTCGGGACTAGCGGGGGGGCCCGCAATGAGCAGTTCTTC. Encoded protein: CASSTLGTSGGARNEQFF.